This TCR beta chain was captured by sequencing in a study of CD8+ T cells in alopecia areata. RNA was extracted and reverse transcribed into cDNA as the sequencing template. Some clones are missing from TCRdb's copy, which holds only in-frame ones; the method was immunoSEQ multiplex PCR. The sample consists of roughly 120,000 clones, around three fifths of them appearing once. Study conclusions and caveats: The treated group had a single nonresponder, limiting CD8+ expansion-response conclusions.

This CDR3 is built from 16 residues. Trimming at V came to 2 bases and at J to 2 bases, leaving 9 bases not matched to a gene. Per germline, CDR1 MNHEY and CDR2 SVGAGI. A remark on this clone: Its antigen is not known.

As to treatment: oral pan-JAK inhibitor, 5-10 mg twice daily. The TCR was taken from a human donor with alopecia areata. This specimen was CD4+ T cells sorted from blood, taken at week 24, from a patient treated with tofacitinib. J is TRBJ2-7 and V is TRBV6-5, with TRBD1 matching over 7 bases. The DNA for the CDR3 is TGTGCCAGCAGTTACCAAGCTCTGACAGGGACCTACGAGCAGTACTTC. Residues: CASSYQALTGTYEQYF.